One and the same sample provided the 17 T cell receptor beta chains below, sequenced in a study of technical replicates of blood from a few donors. Sequencing used immunoSEQ multiplex PCR; TCRdb keeps in-frame clones, though not all of them. The sample lists some 74,000 clones, just under 95% occurring once. Sequencing input: T cells isolated from PBMCs. Source of these receptors: a human donor in good health.

Notes on this clone: A junction end diverges from the germline sequence, so it may reflect a read error. This CDR3 is CARDFTRQQRF. The CDR3 DNA sequence: TGCGCCAGGGACTTCACCCGACAACAGCGCTTC. The chain has TRBV10-1 and TRBJ2-7; D is possibly TRBD2 (5 bases). This CDR3 is built from 11 residues. Germline assignment: CDR1 WNHNN and CDR2 SYGVQD (reference sequence).

This clone was observed once. The chain employs TRBV4-2 and TRBJ2-7; D is undetermined. Deletions cut 1 base from V and 1 base from J, with 11 bases between. CDR3 size: 15 residues. CDR1 and CDR2 from the germline V gene are LGHNA and YNFKEQ. CDR3 nucleotide sequence: TGTGCCAGCAGCCAAGTTGTGGGCAATTCCTACGAGCAGTACTTC. Translating gives CASSQVVGNSYEQYF.

The chain couples TRBV7-2 to TRBJ1-2; 8 bases fit TRBD1. The germline CDR1 and CDR2 sequences are SGHTA and FQGNSA. CDR3 length: 14 residues. Trimming at V came to 0 bases and at J to 4 bases, leaving 1 base not matched to a gene. CDR3 residues: CASSLAGTGYGYTF. The CDR3, as DNA: TGTGCCAGCAGCTTAGCCGGGACAGGCTATGGCTACACCTTC.

The chain has TRBV29-1 and TRBJ1-1, with a weak D call TRBD1 (6 bases). The germline CDR1 and CDR2 sequences are SQVTM and ANQGSEA. Between the trimmed V and J ends, which lost 8 bases and 5 bases, there was a span of 12 bases. The CDR3 runs 11 residues. The CDR3 is CSSSGETEAFF. CDR3 bases: TGCAGCTCATCAGGGGAAACTGAAGCTTTCTTT.

The chain carries TRBV9 and TRBJ2-5, with 11 bases aligning to TRBD2. The germline CDR1 and CDR2 sequences are SGDLS and YYNGEE. Trimming cost V 4 bases and J 7 bases; bases outside gene matches: 12. The CDR3 has 16 amino acids. The CDR3 region is CASSTSGLADLATQYF. CDR3 DNA: TGTGCCAGCAGCACCTCGGGACTAGCGGACCTTGCGACCCAGTACTTC.

V and J are TRBV19 and TRBJ2-7; tentatively, D is TRBD2 (6 bases). Between the trimmed V and J ends, which lost 5 bases and 7 bases, there was a span of 15 bases. In germline, CDR1 is LNHDA, CDR2 SQIVND (reference sequence). This CDR3 has 13 residues. The CDR3 DNA reads TGTGCCAGTAGTCAAGCCGGGGGTCGGGAGCAGTACTTC. It encodes CASSQAGGREQYF.

V and J are TRBV13 and TRBJ2-7; possible D gene TRBD2, 6 bases. With 3 bases removed from V and 1 base from J, the gap between germline ends came to 16 bases. Looked up from germline, CDR1 is PRHDT and CDR2 is FYEKMQ (reference sequence). This CDR3 spans 16 amino acids. CDR3 nucleotides: TGTGCCAGCAGCTTGACCGCCAAGGGACTTTCCTACGAGCAGTACTTC. Encoded protein: CASSLTAKGLSYEQYF.

In DNA form, the CDR3 reads TGTGCCAGCAGATCACGGACAGGGTCGAACACTGAAGCTTTCTTT. Translated: CASRSRTGSNTEAFF. The chain has TRBV6-6 and TRBJ1-1; 8 nucleotides agree with TRBD1. There are 15 residues in the CDR3. Germline-derived CDR1 and CDR2 are MNHNY and SVGAGI (reference sequence). J gave up 1 base and V 6 bases, and 7 bases lay outside the gene matches.

The V call is TRBV18, the J call TRBJ1-1, with 7 bases fitting TRBD1. Germline V gene lookup returns CDR1 KGHSH and CDR2 LQKENI. V gave up 6 bases and J gave up 7 bases; unmatched junction bases: 17. The CDR3 sequence is 16 residues long. The CDR3 nucleotides are TGTGCCAGCTCCCAACACCCCCTTCAGGGGGACATTGAAGCTTTCTTT. It yields the protein CASSQHPLQGDIEAFF.

J is TRBJ2-2 and V is TRBV5-1; TRBD1 is a possible D gene (5 bases). V lost 0 bases and J lost 5, with 11 bases in between. The CDR3 loop spans 15 amino acids. Germline loops: CDR1 SGHRS, CDR2 YFSETQ. CDR3 DNA sequence: TGCGCCAGCAGCTTGGCAGGGATGGGAACCGGGGAGCTGTTTTTT. Translated: CASSLAGMGTGELFF.

The rearrangement joins TRBV29-1 to TRBJ2-7; D is ambiguous. Trimming removed 0 bases from V and 6 bases from J, with 6 bases in between. The CDR3 length is 11 residues. Germline-derived CDR1 and CDR2 are SQVTM and ANQGSEA. The CDR3 sequence is CSVEDSVEQYF. The CDR3 DNA is TGCAGCGTTGAAGATTCCGTCGAGCAGTACTTC.

The chain is built from TRBV18 and TRBJ1-3; D uncertain. V lost 3 bases, J lost 4 bases, and 10 bases lay in between. Germline loops: CDR1 KGHSH, CDR2 LQKENI. CDR3 length: 14 amino acids. CDR3 sequence reads: CASSPVVGGNTIYF. CDR3 nucleotide sequence: TGTGCCAGCTCACCGGTCGTGGGCGGAAACACCATATATTTT.

In its sample, this clone was seen once. The chain combines TRBV4-1 with TRBJ2-1; 7 bases match TRBD2. The trim removed 2 bases at V and 4 bases at J, leaving 8 bases unmatched. The germline V gene encodes CDR1 MGHRA and CDR2 YSYEKL. This CDR3 spans 16 amino acids. In DNA, the CDR3 is TGCGCCAGCAGCCAACCTGGACTAGGTTCGTACAATGAGCAGTTCTTC. It encodes CASSQPGLGSYNEQFF.

The gene calls are TRBV19 and TRBJ1-5; 8 bases map to TRBD1. The CDR3 contains 16 residues. Unmatched junction bases numbered 5, after V lost 1 base and J lost 3 bases. The germline gives CDR1 LNHDA, CDR2 SQIVND (reference sequence). The CDR3 sequence is CASSIGTGHSNQPQHF. For the CDR3, the DNA is TGTGCCAGTAGTATAGGGACAGGGCACTCCAATCAGCCCCAGCATTTT.

This clone was recorded once. This chain joins TRBV2 and TRBJ2-5; D unresolved. Germline values: CDR1 SNHLY, CDR2 FYNNEI. The CDR3 length is 12 residues. Trimming left V 6 bases short and J 5 bases short, with 10 bases between. CDR3 DNA sequence: TGTGCCAGCAGACTAAATGGGGAGACCCAGTACTTC. This sequence encodes CASRLNGETQYF.

This chain connects TRBV11-3 to TRBJ1-5; 8 positions match TRBD1. The germline V gene has CDR1 SGHNT and CDR2 YENEEA. The ends lost 1 base at V and 7 bases at J; junction bases unmatched: 15. The CDR3 is 18 residues long. The CDR3 region is CASSLGQTGQGRGQPQHF. In DNA, the CDR3 is TGTGCCAGCAGCTTAGGACAAACCGGACAGGGAAGGGGCCAGCCCCAGCATTTT.

The V gene is TRBV11-1, the J gene TRBJ2-5; 7 bases map to TRBD2. This CDR3 is built from 16 residues. V dropped 3 bases and J dropped 1; count of bases not matched to a gene: 8. Germline V gives CDR1 SGHAT, CDR2 FQDESV (reference sequence). CDR3 sequence: CASSFNTGGLQETQYF. The CDR3 region has the DNA TGTGCCAGCAGCTTTAACACGGGAGGCCTCCAAGAGACCCAGTACTTC.